Below, 27 T cell receptor beta chains from the same sample are listed, as sequenced in a study of blood T cell repertoires in COVID-19. The repertoire was sequenced with immunoSEQ multiplex PCR; TCRdb's copy has only in-frame clones and lacks some. The profile shows some 170,000 clones, 84% of them singletons. The sequenced sample consisted of PBMCs or T cells enriched from blood (not recorded which). The receptors were sampled from a middle-aged man who had recovered from COVID-19.

A single count supports this clone. This chain uses TRBV10-2 with TRBJ1-1; D remains unclear. Germline CDR1 WSHSY, CDR2 SAAADI. V lost 6 bases, J lost 5 bases, and 13 bases lay in between. The CDR3 contains 13 residues. The CDR3 is CASRGGVGTEAFF. CDR3 sequence (DNA): TGCGCCAGCAGAGGTGGAGTTGGGACTGAAGCTTTCTTT.

This rearrangement joins TRBV19 to TRBJ2-6, with 10 bases identical to TRBD1. The J segment lost 3 bases and the V segment lost 5 bases, leaving 4 bases of the junction unmatched. The CDR3 has 16 amino acids. Germline V CDR1 and CDR2: LNHDA, SQIVND (reference sequence). The DNA for the CDR3 is TGTGCCAGTAGTGGACAGGGGGGACTTGGGGCCAACGTCCTGACTTTC. Its protein product is CASSGQGGLGANVLTF.

V is TRBV28 and J is TRBJ1-1; TRBD1 matches 12 bases. The CDR3 is 14 residues long. Germline CDR1 is MDHEN and CDR2 is SYDVKM. Germline trimming cut 6 bases from V and 4 bases from J; bases unmatched to any gene: 3. Here the CDR3 reads CASRGGQGATEAFF. CDR3 in DNA: TGTGCCAGCAGGGGGGGACAGGGGGCCACTGAAGCTTTCTTT.

V usage is TRBV25-1 and J usage is TRBJ2-3; tentative D call: TRBD1 (5 bases). The V gene lost 2 bases and the J gene lost 6 bases, with 21 bases spanning the gap. Per the germline V gene, CDR1 is MGHDK and CDR2 is SYGVNS. This CDR3 contains 17 residues. In nucleotides, the CDR3 is TGTGCCAGCAGTGAAGGGAAGCAGGGAAGATCGGTGGATACGCAGTATTTT. Its protein product is CASSEGKQGRSVDTQYF.

The J gene is TRBJ2-3, the V gene TRBV2, with TRBD2 matching over 11 bases. This CDR3 contains 15 residues. The germline CDR1 and CDR2 sequences are SNHLY and FYNNEI. V lost 6 bases, J lost 4 bases, and 6 bases stayed unmatched. CDR3 protein: CASRPTSGGSDTQYF. The CDR3 region has the DNA TGTGCCAGCAGACCTACTAGCGGGGGCTCAGATACGCAGTATTTT.

The chain recombines TRBV2 with TRBJ1-2; D ambiguous. Germline CDR1 and CDR2: SNHLY and FYNNEI. CDR3 length: 13 amino acids. Trimming pared 4 bases from V and 7 bases from J, leaving 13 bases between. The DNA of the CDR3 is TGTGCCAGCAGTGGTGTTATCGGGGTTGGCTACACCTTC. It specifies CASSGVIGVGYTF.

The chain links TRBV10-3 to TRBJ2-3; 13 bases are shared with TRBD2. The CDR3 has 18 residues. The V gene's germline CDR1 is ENHRY and CDR2 SYGVKD. V lost 0 bases, J lost 0 bases, and 3 bases stayed unmatched. DNA for the CDR3: TGTGCCATCAGTGAGTCACTAGCGGGGGGGACTAGCACAGATACGCAGTATTTT. Amino acid sequence: CAISESLAGGTSTDTQYF.

The gene calls are TRBV3-1 (or the pseudogene TRBV3-2) and TRBJ2-1; 11 bases match TRBD2. Germline lookup yields CDR1 LGHDT and CDR2 YNNKEL (reference sequence). The CDR3 runs 15 residues. Germline trimming cut 6 bases from V and 6 bases from J; bases unmatched to any gene: 7. CDR3 in DNA: TGTGCCAGCAGGAAGGCTAGCGGGGGGTTCAATGAGCAGTTCTTC. It yields the protein CASRKASGGFNEQFF.

Only one count was recorded for this clone. The J gene is TRBJ2-7, the V gene TRBV3-1 (or the pseudogene TRBV3-2), with TRBD2 as a possible D gene (5 bases). V gave up 0 bases and J gave up 6 bases, with 9 bases separating them. Germline V gene lookup returns CDR1 LGHDT and CDR2 YNNKEL (reference sequence). There are 13 residues in the CDR3. The CDR3, as DNA: TGTGCCAGCAGCCAAGACGGAGGTTCCGAGCAGTACTTC. Amino acids: CASSQDGGSEQYF.

This clone was counted at least ten times. V gene TRBV5-1 combines with J gene TRBJ2-7; TRBD2 matches 7 bases. Per the germline V gene, CDR1 is SGHRS and CDR2 is YFSETQ. V trimming: 3 bases; J trimming: 1 base; junction bases outside the gene matches: 1. This CDR3 comprises 13 residues. The CDR3 DNA sequence: TGCGCCAGCAGCTGGACTAGTTCCTACGAGCAGTACTTC. Its translation: CASSWTSSYEQYF.

The rearrangement uses TRBV11-2 and TRBJ2-5; 10 bases agree with TRBD1. V lost 5 bases to trimming and J lost 3 bases; unmatched junction nucleotides: 12. This CDR3 region has 17 residues. Germline V CDR1 and CDR2: SGHAT, FQNNGV. CDR3 DNA sequence: TGTGCCAGCAGCCCCAAGGGGACAGGGGTCGGCGAAGAGACCCAGTACTTC. Protein: CASSPKGTGVGEETQYF.

The CDR3 spells CASSFVVSYEQYF. The CDR3 DNA reads TGTGCCAGCAGCTTTGTCGTATCCTACGAGCAGTACTTC. The chain recombines TRBV7-9 with TRBJ2-7; no definite D call. The CDR3 runs to 13 residues. The ends were cut back, 3 bases at V and 1 base at J, with 7 bases in the middle. Per germline, CDR1 SEHNR and CDR2 FQNEAQ (reference sequence).

The rearrangement links TRBV5-1 to TRBJ2-1; D is unclear. The CDR3 is 17 residues long. CDR1 SGHRS and CDR2 YFSETQ come from the germline V gene. V was cut by 3 bases and J by 9 bases, with 25 bases left in between. CDR3 protein: CASSSRPRGDFVGEQFF. CDR3 coding DNA: TGCGCCAGCAGCTCCCGACCCCGAGGTGACTTTGTAGGTGAGCAGTTCTTC.

This rearrangement joins TRBV19 to TRBJ1-2, with 8 nucleotides matching TRBD1. This CDR3 has 15 residues. The V gene end was trimmed by 7 bases and the J gene end by 0 bases; junction bases not matched to a gene: 7. Germline V gives CDR1 LNHDA, CDR2 SQIVND (reference sequence). The CDR3 DNA reads TGTGCCAGTAAAAACAGGGGGGACGCTAACTATGGCTACACCTTC. This sequence encodes CASKNRGDANYGYTF.

The CDR3 loop reads CATSPGFNQPQHF. The CDR3 DNA is TGTGCCACCAGCCCCGGGTTCAATCAGCCCCAGCATTTT. This sequence joins TRBV15 and TRBJ1-5, with D unresolved. V lost 5 bases and J 3 bases, leaving 8 bases between the germline ends. From germline, CDR1 is LNHNV and CDR2 YYDKDF (reference sequence). The CDR3 contains 13 residues.

The chain joins TRBV5-4 to TRBJ2-6; TRBD2 agrees at 7 bases. The CDR3 runs 14 residues. CDR1 is SGHNT and CDR2 is YYREEE in the germline V gene (reference sequence). J was trimmed by 7 bases and V by 4 bases; bases with no gene match: 5. The CDR3 loop reads CASSPGGGANVLTF. The CDR3 DNA is TGTGCCAGCAGCCCGGGGGGTGGCGCCAACGTCCTGACTTTC.

The chain uses TRBV6-5 and TRBJ2-2, with D tentatively TRBD2 (6 bases). Per germline, CDR1 MNHEY and CDR2 SVGAGI. The CDR3 length is 16 residues. Trimming pared 2 bases from V and 6 bases from J, leaving 16 bases between. CDR3 protein: CASSYPGTAKAGELFF. CDR3 coding DNA: TGTGCCAGCAGTTACCCCGGGACTGCTAAAGCCGGGGAGCTGTTTTTT.

The rearrangement links TRBV3-1 (or the pseudogene TRBV3-2) to TRBJ1-1; 9 bases map to TRBD1. Germline CDR1 LGHDT, CDR2 YNNKEL (reference sequence). The CDR3 length is 13 residues. With 4 bases clipped from V and 7 bases from J, the junction kept 4 bases outside the gene matches. The CDR3 spells CASSPTGGNEAFF. The CDR3 coding sequence is TGTGCCAGCAGCCCGACAGGGGGAAATGAAGCTTTCTTT.

The CDR3 loop reads CASTLIASNQPQHF. The DNA for the CDR3 is TGTGCCAGTACCCTAATAGCTAGCAATCAGCCCCAGCATTTT. The gene calls are TRBV19 and TRBJ1-5; D is unclear. CDR1 is LNHDA and CDR2 is SQIVND in the germline V gene (reference sequence). CDR3 length equals 14 residues. V dropped 7 bases and J dropped 0 bases, with 10 bases sitting between them.

V and J are TRBV18 and TRBJ2-5; D gene unclear. Germline V gives CDR1 KGHSH, CDR2 LQKENI. V shed 1 base and J shed 0 bases, with 9 bases lying between them. The CDR3 is 15 amino acids. CDR3 nucleotides: TGTGCCAGCTCACCACTGCGGAGAAACCAAGAGACCCAGTACTTC. Translation: CASSPLRRNQETQYF.

The chain combines TRBV30 with TRBJ2-3; 11 bases are shared with TRBD2. V trimming: 1 base; J trimming: 4 bases; junction bases outside the gene matches: 16. Germline values: CDR1 GTSNPN, CDR2 SVGIG (reference sequence). The length of the CDR3 is 19 residues. The CDR3 reads CAWSAGTSGSGGGPDTQYF. In DNA form, the CDR3 reads TGTGCCTGGAGTGCCGGGACTAGCGGTTCCGGGGGTGGACCAGATACGCAGTATTTT.

V gene TRBV13 combines with J gene TRBJ2-5; D might be TRBD1 (6 bases). Deletions cut 5 bases from V and 4 bases from J, with 14 bases between. The CDR3 spans 14 residues. CDR1 and CDR2 from the germline V gene are PRHDT and FYEKMQ (reference sequence). The CDR3 loop reads CASSLGQTIETQYF. As DNA, the CDR3 is TGTGCCAGCAGCCTTGGACAGACTATAGAGACCCAGTACTTC. The variable domain in full, completed from reference TRBV13 and TRBJ2-5, reads AAGVIQSPRHLIKEKRETATLKCYPIPRHDTVYWYQQGPGQDPQFLISFYEKMQSDKGSIPDRFSAQQFSDYHSELNMSSLELGDSALYFCASSLGQTIETQYFGPGTRLLVL.

This chain links TRBV7-2 with TRBJ2-7; a weak D match, TRBD1 (6 bases). Per the germline V gene, CDR1 is SGHTA and CDR2 is FQGNSA. The CDR3 has 17 residues. Trimming removed 1 base from V and 5 bases from J, with 21 bases in between. CDR3 amino acids: CASSLEQGILKGDEQYF. The CDR3 nucleotides read TGTGCCAGCAGCTTAGAACAGGGTATTCTAAAGGGGGACGAGCAGTACTTC.

V and J are TRBV6-6 and TRBJ2-5; possibly TRBD1 for D (6 bases). There are 15 residues in the CDR3. V dropped 7 bases and J dropped 4 bases, with 19 bases sitting between them. The germline gives CDR1 MNHNY, CDR2 SVGAGI (reference sequence). CDR3 bases: TGTGCCAGCACCCCCGGACGGGGACAACGAGAGACCCAGTACTTC. It translates to CASTPGRGQRETQYF.

The chain recombines TRBV19 with TRBJ1-2; D unresolved. CDR3 length: 14 amino acids. Trimming shortened V by 10 bases and J by 3 bases, and 18 bases separated the two germline ends. Germline CDR1 LNHDA, CDR2 SQIVND (reference sequence). Here the CDR3 reads CATRTAFGDYGYTF. CDR3 nucleotide sequence: TGTGCCACCCGGACCGCCTTCGGGGACTATGGCTACACCTTC. The variable domain in full, with the rest retrieved from reference TRBV19 and TRBJ1-2, is DGGITQSPKYLFRKEGQNVTLSCEQNLNHDAMYWYRQDPGQGLRLIYYSQIVNDFQKGDIAEGYSVSREKKESFPLTVTSAQKNPTAFYLCATRTAFGDYGYTFGSGTRLTVV.

V gene TRBV18 combines with J gene TRBJ1-5; 7 bases match TRBD1. Per the germline V gene, CDR1 is KGHSH and CDR2 is LQKENI. This CDR3 is built from 16 residues. The ends lost 3 bases at V and 4 bases at J; junction bases unmatched: 9. DNA of the CDR3: TGTGCCAGCTCACCTATCGGGACAGTGACTAATCAGCCCCAGCATTTT. The encoded protein is CASSPIGTVTNQPQHF.

The chain employs TRBV6-1 and TRBJ2-7, with TRBD1 as a possible D gene (5 bases). The germline V gene has CDR1 MNHNS and CDR2 SASEGT. This CDR3 contains 14 residues. Trimming stripped 0 bases from V and 5 bases from J, with 11 bases between. CDR3 region: CASSEAGRGHEQYF. CDR3 nucleotides: TGTGCCAGCAGTGAAGCGGGTAGGGGCCACGAGCAGTACTTC.